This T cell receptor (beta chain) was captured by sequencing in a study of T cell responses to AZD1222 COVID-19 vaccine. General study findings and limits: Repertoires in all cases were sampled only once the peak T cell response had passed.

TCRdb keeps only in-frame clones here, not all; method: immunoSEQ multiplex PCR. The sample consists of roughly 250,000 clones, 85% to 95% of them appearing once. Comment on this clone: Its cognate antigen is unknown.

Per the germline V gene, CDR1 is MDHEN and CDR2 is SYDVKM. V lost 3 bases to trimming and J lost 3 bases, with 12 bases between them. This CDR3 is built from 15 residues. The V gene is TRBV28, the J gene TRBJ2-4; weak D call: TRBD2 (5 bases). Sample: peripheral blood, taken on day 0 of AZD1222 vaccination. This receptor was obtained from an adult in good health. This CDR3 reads CASSFAGVGKNIQYF. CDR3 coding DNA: TGTGCCAGCAGTTTTGCCGGGGTAGGCAAAAACATTCAGTACTTC.